These 8 T cell receptor beta chains were sequenced from one sample in a study of cytotoxic CD8 clonotypes in ibrutinib-treated CLL. This table comes from immunoSEQ multiplex PCR, and its TCRdb copy is limited to in-frame clones, with some not included. The sample carries approximately 330,000 clones, around four fifths recorded once. The specimen comprised PBMCs, sampled before ibrutinib treatment. The source of these receptors is a human donor with chronic lymphocytic leukemia.

This clone was seen more than once but under ten times. The chain recombines TRBV1 with TRBJ1-1. TRBV1 represents a pseudogene. The length of the CDR3 is 12 residues. CDR3 loop: CTSSRTNTEAFF. The CDR3 DNA reads TGCACCAGCAGCCGGACGAACACTGAAGCTTTCTTT.

The chain has TRBV25-1 and TRBJ1-2; D ambiguous. With 1 base removed from V and 8 bases from J, the gap between germline ends came to 20 bases. The CDR3 is made up of 16 amino acids. Germline values: CDR1 MGHDK, CDR2 SYGVNS. Here the CDR3 DNA reads TGTGCCAGCAGTGAATTCTCGGCAGACACAACAGAGGGCTACACCTTC. Translating it yields CASSEFSADTTEGYTF.

This chain uses TRBV4-1 with TRBJ2-1, with TRBD2 identical over 8 bases. The V gene end was trimmed by 2 bases and the J gene end by 4 bases; junction bases not matched to a gene: 7. Germline V gene lookup returns CDR1 MGHRA and CDR2 YSYEKL. CDR3 length: 16 amino acids. In DNA, the CDR3 is TGCGCCAGCAGCCAATTCGGGCGGGAGGCGTACAATGAGCAGTTCTTC. Translation gives CASSQFGREAYNEQFF.

The rearrangement joins TRBV27 to TRBJ2-3, with D hard to call. The CDR3 spans 16 residues. V dropped 3 bases and J dropped 0 bases, with 13 bases sitting between them. Germline CDR1 is MNHEY and CDR2 is SMNVEV (reference sequence). The DNA for the CDR3 is TGTGCCAGCAGTTTGATTGGCGGTTCTAGCACAGATACGCAGTATTTT. This translates into CASSLIGGSSTDTQYF.

The chain links TRBV29-1 to TRBJ2-2, with 10 bases fitting TRBD2. This CDR3 spans 14 amino acids. The V gene's germline CDR1 is SQVTM and CDR2 ANQGSEA. J gave up 7 bases and V 3 bases, and 5 bases lay outside the gene matches. The DNA of the CDR3 is TGCAGCGTTGAGAGCGGGAGGGCCGGCGGGGAGCTGTTTTTT. It translates to CSVESGRAGGELFF.

CDR3 amino acids: CASSPQGSTEAFF. CDR3 DNA sequence: TGTGCCAGCTCACCACAGGGCTCCACTGAAGCTTTCTTT. The chain has TRBV18 and TRBJ1-1, with D hard to call. The germline CDR1 and CDR2 sequences are KGHSH and LQKENI. The CDR3 spans 13 residues. V was pared by 1 base and J by 4 bases, with 7 bases between.

This sequence joins TRBV27 and TRBJ1-1; D is unresolved. Germline V lookup: CDR1 MNHEY, CDR2 SMNVEV (reference sequence). The CDR3 has 13 residues. Trimming stripped 4 bases from V and 10 bases from J, with 16 bases between. CDR3 sequence (DNA): TGTGCCAGCAGTTCGCTACCCGAACTTGTAGCTTTCTTT. Its translation is CASSSLPELVAFF.

The chain has TRBV5-6 and TRBJ2-5; tentative D call: TRBD2 (5 bases). The CDR3 is 17 residues long. The V end lost 3 bases, the J end lost 1 base, and 19 bases lay between the germline ends. Germline CDR1 SGHDT, CDR2 YYEEEE. CDR3 in DNA: TGTGCCAGCAGCTCACGGGGTAGCCATATAACCCAAGAGACCCAGTACTTC. Protein product: CASSSRGSHITQETQYF.